Reported below is one T cell receptor (beta chain). Some clones are missing from TCRdb's copy, which holds only in-frame ones; the method was immunoSEQ multiplex PCR. The sample carries over 100,000 clones, 80% to 95% recorded once. This record comes from a study of control samples from healthy donors and cancer patients. V was trimmed by 3 bases and J by 2 bases, leaving 7 bases between them. CDR3 length: 13 residues. Germline V gene data show CDR1 as WNHNN and CDR2 as SYGVQD (reference sequence). The chain couples TRBV10-1 to TRBJ1-1; D remains unclear. Sequences were obtained from blood. The sequence derives from a woman in her forties or fifties in good health. The CDR3 loop is CASSEVSNTEAFF. The CDR3 coding sequence is TGCGCCAGCAGTGAAGTCAGTAACACTGAAGCTTTCTTT.